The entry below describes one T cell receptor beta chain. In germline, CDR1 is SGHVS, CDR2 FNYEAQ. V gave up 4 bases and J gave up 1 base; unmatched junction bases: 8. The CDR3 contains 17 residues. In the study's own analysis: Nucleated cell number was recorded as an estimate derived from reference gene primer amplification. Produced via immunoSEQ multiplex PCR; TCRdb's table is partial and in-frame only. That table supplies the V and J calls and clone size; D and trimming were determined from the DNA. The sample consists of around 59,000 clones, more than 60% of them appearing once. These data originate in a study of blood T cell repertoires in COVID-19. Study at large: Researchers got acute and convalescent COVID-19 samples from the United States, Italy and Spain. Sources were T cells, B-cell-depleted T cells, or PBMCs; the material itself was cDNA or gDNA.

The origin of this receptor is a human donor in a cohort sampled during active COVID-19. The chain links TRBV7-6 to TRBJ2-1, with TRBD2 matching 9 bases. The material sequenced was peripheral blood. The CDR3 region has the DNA TGTGCCAGCAGCTCCATTAGCGGGAGACTATCCTACAATGAGCAGTTCTTC. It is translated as CASSSISGRLSYNEQFF.